The 25 T cell receptor beta chains reported below all come from one sample, sequenced in a study of OX40 agonist ivuxolimab in advanced cancers. Profiled with immunoSEQ multiplex PCR; TCRdb holds only in-frame clones, not every one. This table has roughly 46,000 clones, more than 65% appearing once. The sample was CD4+ or CD8+ T cells sorted from blood, taken in a trial of the OX40 agonist ivuxolimab. These receptors came from an adult with an advanced solid tumor such as melanoma, head and neck, liver or kidney cancer.

The V and J genes are TRBV18 and TRBJ2-3; 14 bases are a match to TRBD2. J lost 8 bases, V lost 3 bases, and 4 bases had no gene match. The CDR3 runs to 15 residues. Germline values: CDR1 KGHSH, CDR2 LQKENI. Here the CDR3 reads CASSPGTSGSGTQYF. The CDR3 DNA follows: TGTGCCAGCTCACCGGGGACTAGCGGGAGCGGTACGCAGTATTTT.

V is TRBV6-1 and J is TRBJ2-7; D may be TRBD1 (5 bases). The germline V gene encodes CDR1 MNHNS and CDR2 SASEGT. Trimming pared 1 base from V and 4 bases from J, leaving 17 bases between. CDR3 size: 16 residues. Here the CDR3 DNA reads TGTGCCAGCAGTGAAGAAGTGGGGCCAAGATTGTACGAGCAGTACTTC. Translated, it gives CASSEEVGPRLYEQYF.

The chain couples TRBV29-1 to TRBJ1-5; 8 bases align to TRBD1. Germline V gene data show CDR1 as SQVTM and CDR2 as ANQGSEA. This CDR3 has 14 residues. V was clipped by 2 bases and J by 9 bases; unmatched bases: 9. The chain's CDR3 is CSVELGTGQGPQHF. The DNA for the CDR3 is TGCAGCGTTGAATTGGGGACAGGCCAGGGGCCCCAGCATTTT.

This clone was seen a handful of times. The chain recombines TRBV6-6 with TRBJ2-6; D remains ambiguous. Germline-derived CDR1 and CDR2 are MNHNY and SVGAGI (reference sequence). The V end was cut by 6 bases, the J end by 3 bases, with 12 bases between. This CDR3 has 15 amino acids. CDR3 DNA: TGTGCCAGCAGCCCAGTGGTGGGTGGGGCCAACGTCCTGACTTTC. This encodes CASSPVVGGANVLTF.

This rearrangement joins TRBV7-9 to TRBJ2-2; 12 nucleotides agree with TRBD2. V shed 5 bases, J shed 0 bases, and the junction held 4 bases outside the gene matches. Germline V gene data show CDR1 as SEHNR and CDR2 as FQNEAQ (reference sequence). The CDR3 consists of 17 residues. CDR3 amino acids: CASSHGLAGPNTGELFF. In nucleotides, the CDR3 is TGTGCCAGCAGCCACGGACTAGCGGGACCGAACACCGGGGAGCTGTTTTTT.

The chain employs TRBV11-1 and TRBJ2-7, with D maybe TRBD1 (5 bases). This CDR3 is built from 16 residues. CDR1 and CDR2 from the germline V gene are SGHAT and FQDESV (reference sequence). V lost 1 base to trimming and J lost 6 bases, with 19 bases between them. The CDR3 DNA is TGTGCCAGCAGCTTAGTTGATTGGCAGCCCCAGGGCGAGCAGTACTTC. Translation: CASSLVDWQPQGEQYF.

V and J are TRBV27 and TRBJ2-3; D remains ambiguous. V lost 3 bases to trimming and J lost 0 bases, with 13 bases between them. The CDR3 runs 16 residues. CDR1 is MNHEY, CDR2 SMNVEV, per germline (reference sequence). As DNA, the CDR3 is TGTGCCAGCAGTTTTAGGGCGGTAACTAGCACAGATACGCAGTATTTT. Its protein is CASSFRAVTSTDTQYF.

The chain recombines TRBV5-1 with TRBJ1-1; unclear D gene. Trimming left V 0 bases short and J 5 bases short, with 14 bases between. The CDR3 has 15 residues. Germline lookup yields CDR1 SGHRS and CDR2 YFSETQ. CDR3 loop: CASSLGSGGRTEAFF. Here the CDR3 DNA reads TGCGCCAGCAGCTTGGGTTCGGGTGGGCGGACTGAAGCTTTCTTT.

The V and J genes are TRBV21-1 and TRBJ2-3; the table's D call, TRBD2, was not checked against the DNA. TRBV21-1 is termed a pseudogene. The CDR3 totals 14 residues. The CDR3 region has the DNA TGTGCCAGCTATGAAGCGGGGGTACGCGATACGCAGTATTTT. It encodes CASYEAGVRDTQYF.

Written as DNA, the CDR3 is TGTGCCAGCAGTGTCAACCAGGGCCTCTATGGCTACACCTTC. The encoded protein is CASSVNQGLYGYTF. The V gene is TRBV6-1, the J gene TRBJ1-2; possibly TRBD1 for D (5 bases). Between the trimmed V and J ends, which lost 4 bases and 4 bases, there was a span of 13 bases. CDR1 and CDR2 (germline): MNHNS, SASEGT. The CDR3 consists of 14 residues.

The rearrangement uses TRBV11-1 and TRBJ2-7, with 10 positions matching TRBD1. Germline trimming cut 5 bases from V and 6 bases from J; bases unmatched to any gene: 7. Germline V CDR1 and CDR2: SGHAT, FQDESV (reference sequence). CDR3 size: 14 residues. Here the CDR3 reads CASSDPGTGVEQYF. The DNA for the CDR3 is TGTGCCAGCAGCGATCCCGGGACAGGGGTCGAGCAGTACTTC.

The sample holds a few counts of this clone. V gene TRBV19 combines with J gene TRBJ2-7, with 15 bases fitting TRBD2. The CDR3 runs to 16 residues. With 4 bases clipped from V and 7 bases from J, the junction kept 8 bases outside the gene matches. Per the germline V gene, CDR1 is LNHDA and CDR2 is SQIVND (reference sequence). The DNA for the CDR3 is TGTGCCAGTAGTACTCCTGGACTAGCGGGAGGGTCTGAGCAGTACTTC. The encoded protein is CASSTPGLAGGSEQYF.

This clone was detected only once. This chain uses TRBV7-8 with TRBJ1-5; 7 bases align to TRBD1. Germline-derived CDR1 and CDR2 are SGHVS and FQNEAQ. V shed 2 bases, J shed 2 bases, and the junction held 6 bases outside the gene matches. The CDR3 extends over 16 amino acids. The CDR3 bases are TGTGCCAGCAGCTTACTAGAGACAGGGCGCAATCAGCCCCAGCATTTT. The encoded protein is CASSLLETGRNQPQHF. The full variable domain, completed using reference TRBV7-8 and TRBJ1-5, is GAGVSQSPRYKVAKRGQDVALRCDPISGHVSLFWYQQALGQGPEFLTYFQNEAQLDKSGLPSDRFFAERPEGSVSTLKIQRTQQEDSAVYLCASSLLETGRNQPQHFGDGTRLSIL.

The rearrangement links TRBV27 to TRBJ2-1; TRBD2 matches 8 bases. Germline V gene sequence: CDR1 MNHEY, CDR2 SMNVEV (reference sequence). J lost 15 bases, V lost 6 bases, and 19 bases had no gene match. The CDR3 extends over 15 amino acids. CDR3 in amino acids: CASRSRMVREGQGFF. Written as DNA, the CDR3 is TGTGCCAGCAGGTCTAGAATGGTACGGGAGGGTCAGGGGTTCTTC.

The chain links TRBV11-2 to TRBJ2-7; 9 positions match TRBD1. Germline values: CDR1 SGHAT, CDR2 FQNNGV. J lost 6 bases, V lost 5 bases, and 8 bases had no gene match. The CDR3 runs 14 residues. CDR3 bases: TGTGCCAGCAGCCCGGGGACAGGGATAGCCGAGCAGTACTTC. Amino acids: CASSPGTGIAEQYF.

The chain links TRBV9 to TRBJ1-4; TRBD1 is a possible D gene (6 bases). Germline V CDR1 and CDR2: SGDLS, YYNGEE. The CDR3 is 16 residues long. V was pared by 3 bases and J by 8 bases, with 20 bases between. This CDR3 is CASSASRGGQNEKLFF. CDR3 DNA sequence: TGTGCCAGCAGCGCCTCACGGGGGGGGCAAAACGAAAAACTGTTTTTT.

The chain recombines TRBV7-8 with TRBJ1-2; 10 bases fit TRBD1. The CDR3 length is 17 residues. CDR1 SGHVS and CDR2 FQNEAQ come from the germline V gene. The ends lost 2 bases at V and 0 bases at J; junction bases unmatched: 6. This CDR3 is CASSLRTGGRTNYGYTF. In nucleotides, the CDR3 is TGTGCCAGCAGCTTACGGACAGGGGGGAGAACTAACTATGGCTACACCTTC. The full variable domain, with the rest looked up from reference TRBV7-8 and TRBJ1-2, is GAGVSQSPRYKVAKRGQDVALRCDPISGHVSLFWYQQALGQGPEFLTYFQNEAQLDKSGLPSDRFFAERPEGSVSTLKIQRTQQEDSAVYLCASSLRTGGRTNYGYTFGSGTRLTVV.

The chain has TRBV6-1 and TRBJ1-1; possibly TRBD1 for D (5 bases). The V and J ends lost 4 bases and 8 bases respectively, with 14 bases between them. Germline V gene data show CDR1 as MNHNS and CDR2 as SASEGT. The CDR3 consists of 13 residues. The CDR3 DNA follows: TGTGCCAGCAGTGTCGACGGTCGGGGGGAAGCTTTCTTT. Residues: CASSVDGRGEAFF.

J is TRBJ2-3 and V is TRBV18, with 10 bases identical to TRBD1. The germline CDR1 and CDR2 sequences are KGHSH and LQKENI. This CDR3 spans 15 amino acids. The V segment lost 3 bases and the J segment 3 bases; nucleotides outside the gene matches: 3. As DNA, the CDR3 is TGTGCCAGCTCACCTCGACAGGGGGCGACAGATACGCAGTATTTT. The encoded protein is CASSPRQGATDTQYF.

The chain links TRBV9 to TRBJ2-7; 11 positions match TRBD2. CDR3 size: 17 residues. Germline CDR1 is SGDLS and CDR2 is YYNGEE. With 0 bases clipped from V and 5 bases from J, the junction kept 10 bases outside the gene matches. DNA of the CDR3: TGTGCCAGCAGCGTAGTACCCCTAGCGGGGGGCGCCCACGAGCAGTACTTC. It codes for CASSVVPLAGGAHEQYF.

The chain links TRBV25-1 to TRBJ2-3, with 12 positions matching TRBD2. This CDR3 is 15 amino acids long. Unmatched junction bases numbered 9, after V lost 6 bases and J lost 8 bases. Germline CDR1 is MGHDK and CDR2 is SYGVNS. CDR3 in DNA: TGTGCCAGCAGCTCTAGCGGGAGGGCTGTCGGTACGCAGTATTTT. Translation: CASSSSGRAVGTQYF. The full variable domain, in which reference TRBV25-1 and TRBJ2-3 provide the parts outside the CDR3, is EADIYQTPRYLVIGTGKKITLECSQTMGHDKMYWYQQDPGMELHLIHYSYGVNSTEKGDLSSESTVSRIRTEHFPLTLESARPSHTSQYLCASSSSGRAVGTQYFGPGTRLTVL.

Details on this clone: In the same sample, other DNA sequences code for this CDR3. For the CDR3, the DNA is TGTGCCAGCTCGCAACGACAAGGTGTGGTAGATACGCAGTATTTT. Translated, it gives CASSQRQGVVDTQYF. The rearrangement links TRBV18 to TRBJ2-3; D is unresolved. Trimming stripped 6 bases from V and 5 bases from J, with 18 bases between. The V gene's germline CDR1 is KGHSH and CDR2 LQKENI. The CDR3 consists of 15 residues.

This clone has just a few counts. The V gene is TRBV10-3, the J gene TRBJ1-1; 11 nucleotides align to TRBD1. The V segment lost 9 bases and the J segment 4 bases; nucleotides outside the gene matches: 7. Germline loops: CDR1 ENHRY, CDR2 SYGVKD. The CDR3 totals 14 residues. The CDR3 DNA is TGTGCCATAGGACAGGGGGCGGATTCCACTGAAGCTTTCTTT. This gives the protein CAIGQGADSTEAFF.

This chain connects TRBV6-6 to TRBJ2-7; 12 bases are a match to TRBD1. The CDR3 sequence is 14 residues long. CDR1 is MNHNY and CDR2 is SVGAGI in the germline V gene (reference sequence). V lost 6 bases, J lost 4 bases, and 4 bases stayed unmatched. The CDR3 loop reads CASSGTGGGYEQYF. Here the CDR3 DNA reads TGTGCCAGCAGCGGGACAGGGGGCGGGTACGAGCAGTACTTC.

V usage is TRBV9 and J usage is TRBJ2-5; D assignment may be TRBD1 or TRBD2 (5 bases each). The last part of the DNA fits TRBJ2-7 better; the J call may be wrong. The CDR3 covers 16 residues. CDR1 is SGDLS, CDR2 YYNGEE, per germline. The CDR3 DNA is TGTGCCAGCAGCGCCCGAGGTCAGGGAGAAGTATACGAGCAGTACTTC. Amino acid sequence: CASSARGQGEVYEQYF.